Included here is one T cell receptor (beta chain) sequence, with context. The data belong to a study of blood T cell repertoires in COVID-19. At the level of the study: Nucleic acid was either cDNA or gDNA, and it came from T cells, B-cell-depleted T cells, or PBMCs.

Germline V gives CDR1 MNHNY, CDR2 SVGAGI (reference sequence). With 2 bases clipped from V and 2 bases from J, the junction kept 4 bases outside the gene matches. The CDR3 length is 16 residues. Enrollment of patients from Seattle took place during active infection, with longitudinal follow-up. As processed by the authors: The assay estimated nucleated cells by amplifying reference gene primers. Repertoires were generated with immunoSEQ multiplex PCR, while TCRdb's copy carries only in-frame clones and drops some. Clonal size and the V and J genes are those of that table, whereas D and trimming came from the DNA. The sample carries 150,000 to 200,000 clones, roughly 76% recorded once.

The V gene is TRBV6-6, the J gene TRBJ2-5, with 11 bases lining up with TRBD2. This clonotype was obtained from an elderly woman with COVID-19, enrolled during active disease. Sequenced material: peripheral blood. Here the CDR3 reads CASSYGLAGGQETQYF. The CDR3 coding sequence is TGTGCCAGCAGTTACGGGTTAGCGGGGGGGCAAGAGACCCAGTACTTC.